Each of the 30 T cell receptor beta chains below was sequenced from the same sample in a study of CD8 T cells in Susac syndrome. Reverse transcription used roughly 0.5 to 1 ug RNA and random hexamers. TCRdb processed the immunoSEQ multiplex PCR reads anew with MiXCR; each CDR3 protein has one entry. The sample records 150,000 or so distinct CDR3 sequences, approximately 96% being singletons. Sequenced input: CD4+ T cells from PBMCs. These TCRs come from a human donor in good health.

The chain combines TRBV3-1 with TRBJ1-5; possibly TRBD1 for D (6 bases). V dropped 2 bases and J dropped 5 bases, with 13 bases sitting between them. From germline, CDR1 is LGHDT and CDR2 YNNKEL (reference sequence). The CDR3 extends over 15 amino acids. The CDR3: CASSQQGKGDQPQHF. CDR3 sequence (DNA): TGTGCCAGCAGCCAACAGGGGAAAGGGGATCAGCCCCAGCATTTT.

This rearrangement joins TRBV28 to TRBJ2-7; 8 bases map to TRBD2. The CDR3 is 14 amino acids. V was pared by 10 bases and J by 3 bases, with 11 bases of the junction left unmatched. Germline loops: CDR1 MDHEN, CDR2 SYDVKM. The CDR3 loop is CAISRAGGVYEQYF. The CDR3 region has the DNA TGTGCCATCTCAAGGGCGGGGGGCGTCTACGAGCAGTACTTC.

The rearrangement links TRBV29-1 to TRBJ2-2, with TRBD2 identical over 8 bases. The germline V gene has CDR1 SQVTM and CDR2 ANQGSEA. The CDR3 spans 14 residues. The V gene end was trimmed by 5 bases and the J gene end by 4 bases; junction bases not matched to a gene: 6. CDR3 sequence: CSVRLGLATGELFF. In nucleotides, the CDR3 is TGCAGCGTTCGACTAGGACTAGCCACCGGGGAGCTGTTTTTT.

The chain links TRBV18 to TRBJ2-7, with a weak D call TRBD1 (6 bases). This CDR3 has 15 amino acids. Germline V gene data show CDR1 as KGHSH and CDR2 as LQKENI. Trimming shortened V by 1 base and J by 2 bases, and 12 bases separated the two germline ends. The CDR3 bases are TGTGCCAGCTCACCACAGGTGGACAGTCCCTACGAGCAGTACTTC. It encodes CASSPQVDSPYEQYF.

V and J are TRBV20-1 and TRBJ2-5, with TRBD2 matching 11 bases. The CDR3 covers 15 residues. V gave up 6 bases and J gave up 5 bases; unmatched junction bases: 11. Germline lookup yields CDR1 DFQATT and CDR2 SNEGSKA (reference sequence). DNA for the CDR3: TGCAGTGCGGCTACCGGTAGCGGGGGGGCCGAGACCCAGTACTTC. As protein: CSAATGSGGAETQYF.

V and J are TRBV6-5 and TRBJ2-5; D not resolved. Trimming shortened V by 4 bases and J by 3 bases, and 9 bases separated the two germline ends. Germline V gene sequence: CDR1 MNHEY, CDR2 SVGAGI. The CDR3 length is 13 residues. The CDR3 DNA is TGTGCCAGCAGTTCCCCCTGGAAAGAGACCCAGTACTTC. Its translation: CASSSPWKETQYF.

With regard to this clonotype: The junction does not match germline at one end; this may be a read error. The chain links TRBV5-1 to TRBJ2-1; a possible D gene is TRBD1 (5 bases). The CDR3 contains 13 residues. CDR1 SGHRS and CDR2 YFSETQ come from the germline V gene. CDR3 bases: TGCGCCAGCAGTTTGGACAATGCTAGTGAGCAGTTCTTC. This sequence encodes CASSLDNASEQFF.

The chain combines TRBV29-1 with TRBJ2-7; tentatively, D is TRBD2 (6 bases). Germline CDR1 SQVTM, CDR2 ANQGSEA. With 3 bases removed from V and 6 bases from J, the gap between germline ends came to 15 bases. The CDR3 totals 13 residues. Here the CDR3 reads CSVDVGGLGEQYF. The DNA for the CDR3 is TGCAGCGTTGACGTCGGGGGTCTCGGCGAGCAGTACTTC.

The V call is TRBV3-1, the J call TRBJ2-2; TRBD1 agrees at 7 bases. Germline loops: CDR1 LGHDT, CDR2 YNNKEL (reference sequence). V lost 1 base, J lost 7 bases, and 6 bases stayed unmatched. The CDR3 loop spans 15 amino acids. Here the CDR3 DNA reads TGTGCCAGCAGCCAAGGGCAGGGGGATTACGGGGAGCTGTTTTTT. This sequence encodes CASSQGQGDYGELFF. The full variable domain, with the rest looked up from reference TRBV3-1 and TRBJ2-2, is DTAVSQTPKYLVTQMGNDKSIKCEQNLGHDTMYWYKQDSKKFLKIMFSYNNKELIINETVPNRFSPKSPDKAHLNLHINSLELGDSAVYFCASSQGQGDYGELFFGEGSRLTVL.

The chain joins TRBV29-1 to TRBJ2-7; 7 positions agree with TRBD1. V trimming: 4 bases; J trimming: 3 bases; junction bases outside the gene matches: 6. The CDR3 is made up of 13 amino acids. The germline CDR1 and CDR2 sequences are SQVTM and ANQGSEA. The chain's CDR3 is CSVALGQFYEQYF. For the CDR3, the DNA is TGCAGCGTTGCCTTGGGACAGTTCTACGAGCAGTACTTC.

The chain has TRBV20-1 and TRBJ2-7; D is ambiguous. Trimming took 5 bases from V and 3 from J, leaving 5 bases between them. The CDR3 has 10 residues. The germline V gene has CDR1 DFQATT and CDR2 SNEGSKA (reference sequence). CDR3 DNA: TGCAGTGCTGTTTACTACGAGCAGTACTTC. Its protein product is CSAVYYEQYF.

The chain uses TRBV25-1 and TRBJ1-2, with D hard to call. V lost 1 base, J lost 7 bases, and 4 bases lay in between. This CDR3 has 11 residues. Looked up from germline, CDR1 is MGHDK and CDR2 is SYGVNS. The CDR3 DNA is TGTGCCAGCAGTGAATTCTCTGGCTACACCTTC. Its translation: CASSEFSGYTF.

V usage is TRBV12-3 or TRBV12-4 and J usage is TRBJ1-5; D is uncertain. CDR3 size: 14 residues. Trimming took 3 bases from V and 4 from J, leaving 10 bases between them. The CDR3 DNA is TGTGCCAGCAGTTTTTCCGGCGGGAATCAGCCCCAGCATTTT. Its translation: CASSFSGGNQPQHF.

This sequence joins TRBV11-2 and TRBJ2-5; TRBD2 matches 7 bases. Germline V gene data show CDR1 as SGHAT and CDR2 as FQNNGV. This CDR3 spans 17 amino acids. The V and J ends lost 0 bases and 4 bases, in that order; junction bases with no gene match: 11. In DNA form, the CDR3 reads TGTGCCAGCAGCTTAGATAGGACCCAAAGCGGGGTAGAGACCCAGTACTTC. Translation gives CASSLDRTQSGVETQYF.

CDR3 region: CSVLPGPGPYEQYF. Written as DNA, the CDR3 is TGCAGCGTCCTTCCGGGCCCCGGCCCCTACGAGCAGTACTTC. The chain recombines TRBV29-1 with TRBJ2-7, with D hard to call. Per germline, CDR1 SQVTM and CDR2 ANQGSEA. The CDR3 contains 14 residues. Trimming cost V 6 bases and J 2 bases, with 17 bases left between them.

The V call is TRBV2, the J call TRBJ2-1; D possibly corresponds to TRBD2 (6 bases). Germline loops: CDR1 SNHLY, CDR2 FYNNEI. The V gene lost 6 bases and the J gene lost 7 bases, with 7 bases spanning the gap. The CDR3 runs 11 residues. This CDR3 is CASREGNEQFF. The CDR3 bases are TGTGCCAGCAGGGAGGGGAATGAGCAGTTCTTC. Full variable domain (rest looked up from reference TRBV2 and TRBJ2-1): EPEVTQTPSHQVTQMGQEVILRCVPISNHLYFYWYRQILGQKVEFLVSFYNNEISEKSEIFDDQFSVERPDGSNFTLKIRSTKLEDSAMYFCASREGNEQFFGPGTRLTVL.

The CDR3 nucleotides read TGCGCCAGCAGCTGGGATCTGGGTCGGGAGGAGACCCAGTACTTC. Protein: CASSWDLGREETQYF. This chain links TRBV5-1 with TRBJ2-5; a possible D gene is TRBD2 (6 bases). Germline CDR1 reads SGHRS; CDR2 reads YFSETQ. This CDR3 contains 15 residues. Trimming left V 3 bases short and J 5 bases short, with 17 bases between.

The chain joins TRBV14 to TRBJ2-3, with D perhaps matching TRBD2 (5 bases). Germline CDR1 and CDR2: SGHDN and FVKESK. There are 17 residues in the CDR3. The V and J ends lost 1 base and 0 bases respectively, with 14 bases between them. CDR3 loop: CASSQVPAGPSTDTQYF. The CDR3 region has the DNA TGTGCCAGCAGCCAAGTACCCGCGGGCCCAAGCACAGATACGCAGTATTTT.

The rearrangement links TRBV7-2 to TRBJ2-6; D is uncertain. This CDR3 contains 15 residues. V shed 5 bases and J shed 0 bases, with 8 bases lying between them. From germline, CDR1 is SGHTA and CDR2 FQGNSA. In nucleotides, the CDR3 is TGTGCCAGCAGCGCAGCTGCCTCTGGGGCCAACGTCCTGACTTTC. It codes for CASSAAASGANVLTF.

The rearrangement joins TRBV20-1 to TRBJ2-1; 7 nucleotides agree with TRBD2. With 2 bases clipped from V and 7 bases from J, the junction kept 14 bases outside the gene matches. The CDR3 spans 16 residues. CDR1 is DFQATT and CDR2 is SNEGSKA in the germline V gene (reference sequence). CDR3 amino acids: CSARTSWLADTNEQFF. The CDR3 nucleotides are TGCAGTGCTAGAACCTCCTGGCTAGCGGACACTAATGAGCAGTTCTTC.

The V gene is TRBV20-1, the J gene TRBJ2-5, with 7 bases aligning to TRBD2. The V gene's germline CDR1 is DFQATT and CDR2 SNEGSKA (reference sequence). CDR3 length: 11 amino acids. Here the CDR3 reads CSLAEQETQYF. The CDR3 coding sequence is TGCAGCCTAGCGGAGCAAGAGACCCAGTACTTC.

The chain carries TRBV20-1 and TRBJ2-2; D is unresolved. Germline loops: CDR1 DFQATT, CDR2 SNEGSKA (reference sequence). V was clipped by 0 bases and J by 7 bases, with 18 bases between them. The CDR3 runs 16 residues. CDR3 coding DNA: TGCAGTGCTAGAGACGTTCGGACCACCAGTAGCGGGGAGCTGTTTTTT. Encoded protein: CSARDVRTTSSGELFF.

Written as DNA, the CDR3 is TGTGCCAGATTCGCGACGGATAGCAATCAGCCCCAGCATTTT. This encodes CARFATDSNQPQHF. The V and J genes are TRBV6-5 and TRBJ1-5; D is unclear. The CDR3 length is 14 residues. With 9 bases removed from V and 0 bases from J, the gap between germline ends came to 12 bases. Germline assignment: CDR1 MNHEY and CDR2 SVGAGI.

The chain employs TRBV3-1 and TRBJ2-7; D tentatively reads TRBD1 or TRBD2 (5 bases each). The CDR3 runs to 15 residues. CDR1 and CDR2 from the germline V gene are LGHDT and YNNKEL (reference sequence). V lost 3 bases to trimming and J lost 1 base, with 13 bases between them. CDR3 in DNA: TGTGCCAGCAGCCAGTCTTGGGACCCTTCCTACGAGCAGTACTTC. Amino acid sequence: CASSQSWDPSYEQYF.

This sequence joins TRBV2 and TRBJ1-1, with D possibly TRBD1 on 6 matching bases. This CDR3 spans 12 amino acids. V was shortened by 6 bases and J by 2 bases, with 7 bases between the two germline ends. Germline V CDR1 and CDR2: SNHLY, FYNNEI. CDR3 residues: CASRGQNTEAFF. Here the CDR3 DNA reads TGTGCCAGCAGGGGACAAAACACTGAAGCTTTCTTT.

V gene TRBV7-8 combines with J gene TRBJ1-5; perhaps TRBD1 as D (5 bases). Trimming took 1 base from V and 0 from J, leaving 10 bases between them. Germline assignment: CDR1 SGHVS and CDR2 FQNEAQ. This CDR3 comprises 16 residues. The CDR3: CASSLEGLYSNQPQHF. The CDR3 nucleotides read TGTGCCAGCAGCTTAGAGGGACTCTATAGCAATCAGCCCCAGCATTTT.

V is TRBV7-2 and J is TRBJ1-2; D may be TRBD1 (5 bases). CDR3 length: 12 residues. Trimming pared 4 bases from V and 9 bases from J, leaving 12 bases between. Germline V gives CDR1 SGHTA, CDR2 FQGNSA. The CDR3 nucleotides are TGTGCCAGCAGCTCGGAGGGGTCTAGCTACACCTTC. Encoded protein: CASSSEGSSYTF. Filled out from reference TRBV7-2 and TRBJ1-2, the complete variable domain reads GAGVSQSPSNKVTEKGKDVELRCDPISGHTALYWYRQSLGQGLEFLIYFQGNSAPDKSGLPSDRFSAERTGGSVSTLTIQRTQQEDSAVYLCASSSEGSSYTFGSGTRLTVV.

The genes are TRBV29-1 and TRBJ1-5, with 8 bases fitting TRBD1. Germline lookup yields CDR1 SQVTM and CDR2 ANQGSEA. V dropped 6 bases and J dropped 6; count of bases not matched to a gene: 4. The CDR3 runs to 12 residues. In DNA, the CDR3 is TGCAGCGTACGACAGGGGTCTCAGCCCCAGCATTTT. This encodes CSVRQGSQPQHF.

This chain joins TRBV24-1 and TRBJ2-1; D may be TRBD1 (6 bases). V lost 4 bases to trimming and J lost 0 bases, with 12 bases between them. CDR3 length: 16 residues. Per germline, CDR1 KGHDR and CDR2 SFDVKD. The CDR3 region has the DNA TGTGCCACCAGTGACGACAGGCGGAGCTCCTACAATGAGCAGTTCTTC. It translates to CATSDDRRSSYNEQFF.

This clonotype was counted a single time. The gene calls are TRBV4-3 and TRBJ2-3; D uncertain. Trimming left V 5 bases short and J 1 base short, with 7 bases between. Germline V gene lookup returns CDR1 LGHNA and CDR2 YSLEER. The CDR3 has 13 residues. CDR3 sequence: CASSVRGTDTQYF. The DNA of the CDR3 is TGCGCCAGCAGCGTCCGGGGCACAGATACGCAGTATTTT.